This paragraph covers one T cell receptor beta chain sequence. The target antigen is unknown. All of the isolated RNA was reverse transcribed, so expressed TCRB transcripts were sequenced. Generated by immunoSEQ multiplex PCR, the TCRdb table keeps only in-frame clones and is missing some. The sample yields 35,000 to 50,000 clones, about 50% seen once. The sample comes from a study of beta chain features in type 1 diabetes. One heparinised blood draw, averaging about 0.11 L, came from each donor. Populations obtained by sorting all exceeded 95% purity. Study-wide results and limits: For Type 1 diabetes patients, all four CD4+ subsets carried TCRB CDR3s that were moderately but significantly shorter.

The CDR3 runs to 13 residues. The specimen sequenced was stem cell memory CD4+ T cells from blood. This sequence joins TRBV7-5 and TRBJ1-2; whether TRBD1, the table's D call, matches the DNA was not checked. TRBV7-5 is assigned pseudogene status. This clonotype was obtained from a woman aged 25 to 39 in good health. The DNA for the CDR3 is TGTGCCAGAAGCCGGACAGAGAATTATGGCTACACCTTC. Its translation is CARSRTENYGYTF.